Listed below are T cell receptor beta chains from one sample, sequenced in a study of T cell responses to AZD1222 COVID-19 vaccine. Produced via immunoSEQ multiplex PCR; TCRdb's table is partial and in-frame only. This sample has fewer than 200,000 clones, with just over 90% found just once. Material: peripheral blood, obtained on day 0 of MenACWY control vaccination. All receptors derive from an adult in good health. The CDR3 runs from the conserved cysteine through the conserved F or W. Each record gives: J gene, CDR3 length, V gene, clone size, D gene, CDR3 protein, CDR3 DNA. D genes are given only for firm matches. Size is stated for part of the rows, as once, few or many counts, or as a class when the clone is expanded.

TRBJ1-1 15 TRBV13 NA NA CASRDWRGLNTEAFF TGTGCCAGCAGGGACTGGCGCGGGTTAAACACTGAAGCTTTCTTT
TRBJ2-2 16 TRBV7-6 once NA CASSLEAYQNTGELFF TGTGCCAGCAGCTTAGAGGCCTACCAGAACACCGGGGAGCTGTTTTTT
TRBJ1-5 15 TRBV15 NA NA CATRKGGNSNQPQHF TGTGCCACCAGAAAAGGAGGGAATAGCAATCAGCCCCAGCATTTT
TRBJ1-4 14 TRBV19 NA NA CASRMVQGGEKLFF TGTGCCAGTAGAATGGTGCAGGGTGGTGAAAAACTGTTTTTT
TRBJ2-7 14 TRBV28 NA NA CASRPSGRSYEQYF TGTGCCAGCCGGCCCAGCGGGCGCTCCTACGAGCAGTACTTC
TRBJ1-4 10 TRBV29-1 NA NA CSVGAEKLFF TGCAGCGTTGGGGCTGAAAAACTGTTTTTT
TRBJ1-2 13 TRBV5-1 NA NA CASSFVSGPGYTF TGCGCCAGCAGCTTTGTTTCCGGGCCTGGCTACACCTTC
TRBJ1-2 17 TRBV27 NA TRBD1 CASRNRDRGTTNYGYTF TGTGCCAGCAGGAACCGGGACAGGGGGACTACTAACTATGGCTACACCTTC
TRBJ2-7 11 TRBV3-1/TRBV3-2 NA TRBD1 CASSRTGEQYF TGTGCCAGCAGCCGGACAGGGGAGCAGTACTTC
TRBJ1-1 13 TRBV5-1 NA NA CASSLHVNTEAFF TGCGCCAGCAGCTTGCATGTGAACACTGAAGCTTTCTTT
TRBJ1-4 15 TRBV7-6 NA TRBD1 CASSSGTATNEKLFF TGTGCCAGCAGCTCCGGGACAGCAACTAATGAAAAACTGTTTTTT
TRBJ2-7 13 TRBV7-9 few NA CASSLTVRDEQYF TGTGCCAGCAGCTTAACTGTGAGGGACGAGCAGTACTTC
TRBJ1-2 16 TRBV19 NA TRBD1 CASSTPGQVGVSGYTF TGTGCCAGTAGTACCCCCGGACAGGTTGGAGTTAGTGGCTACACCTTC
TRBJ2-2 13 TRBV29-1 NA NA CSVVTGDTGELFF TGCAGCGTCGTGACGGGGGACACCGGGGAGCTGTTTTTT
TRBJ2-5 16 TRBV9 NA TRBD2 CASSVAGGRAGETQYF TGTGCCAGCAGCGTAGCTGGCGGGAGGGCAGGGGAGACCCAGTACTTC
TRBJ2-3 16 TRBV6-2/TRBV6-3 NA TRBD2 CASSYTGGTSGGTQYF TGTGCCAGCAGTTACACGGGCGGGACTAGCGGCGGTACGCAGTATTTT
TRBJ1-2 15 TRBV5-1 NA TRBD1 CASSIGQGGGDGYTF TGCGCCAGCAGCATCGGACAGGGGGGTGGAGATGGCTACACCTTC